The 32 T cell receptor beta chains given below trace back to one sample, sequenced in a study of T cells after yellow fever vaccination. MiXCR, applied by TCRdb to the 5' RACE reads, yields one record per CDR3 protein. The table has under 600,000 distinct CDR3 sequences, roughly 12% seen once. This material consisted of PBMCs, taken on the day of the yellow fever booster vaccination. The receptors were sampled from a man younger than 45 who received the YFV17D yellow fever vaccine.

Here the CDR3 DNA reads TGTGCCTGGAGTCACGGGGGCAGGCAGCCCCAGCATTTT. It encodes CAWSHGGRQPQHF. The chain links TRBV30 to TRBJ1-5, with a weak D call TRBD1 (6 bases). This CDR3 is 13 amino acids long. The ends were cut back, 2 bases at V and 7 bases at J, with 12 bases in the middle. From germline, CDR1 is GTSNPN and CDR2 SVGIG (reference sequence).

This clonotype was counted only a few times. The CDR3 spells CAISDLGEAKNIQYF. The CDR3 DNA reads TGTGCCATCAGTGACCTAGGAGAGGCCAAAAACATTCAGTACTTC. The chain is built from TRBV10-3 and TRBJ2-4; D gene ambiguous. Trimming stripped 3 bases from V and 1 base from J, with 10 bases between. The germline V gene encodes CDR1 ENHRY and CDR2 SYGVKD. The CDR3 totals 15 residues.

The chain joins TRBV6-5 to TRBJ1-2; perhaps TRBD1 as D (6 bases). The CDR3 extends over 15 amino acids. Germline assignment: CDR1 MNHEY and CDR2 SVGAGI. V dropped 0 bases and J dropped 2 bases, with 10 bases sitting between them. DNA of the CDR3: TGTGCCAGCAGTTACTCAATCGGGGGCAACTATGGCTACACCTTC. Protein sequence: CASSYSIGGNYGYTF.

In its sample, this clonotype was seen a few times. The chain combines TRBV15 with TRBJ2-3, with 10 positions matching TRBD2. The germline V gene has CDR1 LNHNV and CDR2 YYDKDF (reference sequence). This CDR3 is 14 amino acids long. With 8 bases clipped from V and 3 bases from J, the junction kept 5 bases outside the gene matches. CDR3 in amino acids: CATQREGRTDTQYF. The CDR3 DNA reads TGTGCCACCCAGCGGGAGGGCCGAACAGATACGCAGTATTTT.

The chain is built from TRBV6-2 or TRBV6-3 and TRBJ2-1, with D unresolved. The length of the CDR3 is 11 residues. Germline CDR1 and CDR2: MNHEY and SVGEGT. Trimming removed 5 bases from V and 9 bases from J, with 8 bases in between. DNA for the CDR3: TGTGCCAGCAGTCCGATAGGTGAGCAGTTCTTC. The encoded protein is CASSPIGEQFF.

This clonotype came up a few times. This rearrangement joins TRBV12-3 or TRBV12-4 to TRBJ2-1, with D unclear. Trimming removed 2 bases from V and 9 bases from J, with 5 bases in between. This CDR3 is 11 amino acids long. The CDR3 region has the DNA TGTGCCAGCAGTTTATTACCTGAGCAGTTCTTC. Translating gives CASSLLPEQFF.

This clonotype has more than one count but fewer than ten. The chain combines TRBV5-1 with TRBJ2-3; TRBD2 agrees at 7 bases. Germline V gene data show CDR1 as SGHRS and CDR2 as YFSETQ. This CDR3 has 16 residues. V lost 5 bases, J lost 4 bases, and 13 bases stayed unmatched. CDR3: CASSYEGGRVSDTQYF. Written as DNA, the CDR3 is TGCGCCAGCAGTTATGAGGGCGGGAGAGTTTCAGATACGCAGTATTTT.

This clonotype was recorded many times. The J gene is TRBJ2-4, the V gene TRBV12-3 or TRBV12-4; D is ambiguous. With 5 bases removed from V and 0 bases from J, the gap between germline ends came to 11 bases. This CDR3 comprises 15 residues. CDR3 region: CASSPWALAKNIQYF. As DNA, the CDR3 is TGTGCCAGCAGTCCCTGGGCCCTAGCCAAAAACATTCAGTACTTC.

This clonotype has more than one count but fewer than ten. The chain recombines TRBV10-1 with TRBJ1-1, with D maybe TRBD1 (6 bases). From germline, CDR1 is WNHNN and CDR2 SYGVQD (reference sequence). The CDR3 extends over 14 amino acids. Trimming removed 1 base from V and 4 bases from J, with 10 bases in between. The CDR3 loop is CASSELQGSTEAFF. The CDR3 bases are TGCGCCAGCAGTGAGTTACAGGGCTCCACTGAAGCTTTCTTT.

CDR3 protein: CASSAGSTGELFF. CDR3 bases: TGTGCCAGCTCAGCTGGGAGCACCGGGGAGCTGTTTTTT. This chain connects TRBV18 to TRBJ2-2; perhaps TRBD2 as D (5 bases). The V end lost 5 bases, the J end lost 4 bases, and 8 bases lay between the germline ends. The CDR3 loop spans 13 amino acids. CDR1 and CDR2 (germline): KGHSH, LQKENI.

This clonotype has only a few counts. The CDR3 is CASSPREDYGYTF. CDR3 in DNA: TGTGCCAGCAGCCCTCGGGAGGACTATGGCTACACCTTC. This rearrangement joins TRBV7-2 to TRBJ1-2; D gene ambiguous. Trimming left V 5 bases short and J 3 bases short, with 10 bases between. Germline V CDR1 and CDR2: SGHTA, FQGNSA. This CDR3 is built from 13 residues.

The gene calls are TRBV12-3 or TRBV12-4 and TRBJ2-7, with 10 positions matching TRBD1. This CDR3 is 14 amino acids long. The V segment lost 6 bases and the J segment 7 bases; nucleotides outside the gene matches: 9. The CDR3 reads CASRTGTGESEQYF. Here the CDR3 DNA reads TGTGCCAGCAGGACCGGGACAGGGGAATCGGAGCAGTACTTC.

A few counts support this clonotype. The genes are TRBV5-4 and TRBJ1-5; no definite D call. Trimming took 0 bases from V and 0 from J, leaving 16 bases between them. The CDR3 sequence is 18 residues long. CDR1 and CDR2 (germline): SGHNT, YYREEE (reference sequence). This CDR3 reads CASSLDGGGYPSNQPQHF. The CDR3 coding sequence is TGTGCCAGCAGCTTGGATGGCGGTGGATACCCTAGCAATCAGCCCCAGCATTTT.

This clonotype has more than one count but fewer than ten. The V and J genes are TRBV5-4 and TRBJ2-7, with D possibly matching TRBD2 (5 bases). The germline V and J ends were trimmed by 5 bases and 3 bases, with 15 bases remaining between them. This CDR3 has 14 amino acids. Per germline, CDR1 SGHNT and CDR2 YYREEE (reference sequence). For the CDR3, the DNA is TGTGCCAGCAGTTGGGGAACGGGAAACTACGAGCAGTACTTC. This translates into CASSWGTGNYEQYF.

V and J are TRBV5-1 and TRBJ2-7; 8 nucleotides line up with TRBD2. Losses at the gene ends were 1 base for V and 4 bases for J; bases not matched to a gene: 7. The CDR3 totals 15 residues. CDR1 is SGHRS and CDR2 is YFSETQ in the germline V gene. The CDR3 DNA reads as TGCGCCAGCAGCTTGTCGGTCAGCGGGAGTTACGAGCAGTACTTC. Protein: CASSLSVSGSYEQYF.

This clonotype was seen ten or more times. The gene calls are TRBV7-8 and TRBJ2-1; TRBD2 might be the D (5 bases). V was pared by 6 bases and J by 5 bases, with 11 bases between. The CDR3 is 13 amino acids. Germline V lookup: CDR1 SGHVS, CDR2 FQNEAQ. CDR3 loop: CASSGRGDNEQFF. The CDR3, as DNA: TGTGCCAGCAGTGGCCGGGGAGACAATGAGCAGTTCTTC.

In this sample, this clonotype turned up a few times. V usage is TRBV3-1 and J usage is TRBJ2-2; D is undetermined. The CDR3 contains 14 residues. Trimming removed 0 bases from V and 7 bases from J, with 9 bases in between. Germline CDR1 reads LGHDT; CDR2 reads YNNKEL (reference sequence). CDR3 protein: CASSQDLLSGELFF. CDR3 in DNA: TGTGCCAGCAGCCAAGATCTCCTCAGCGGGGAGCTGTTTTTT. Supplemented by reference TRBV3-1 and TRBJ2-2, the full variable domain reads DTAVSQTPKYLVTQMGNDKSIKCEQNLGHDTMYWYKQDSKKFLKIMFSYNNKELIINETVPNRFSPKSPDKAHLNLHINSLELGDSAVYFCASSQDLLSGELFFGEGSRLTVL.

In this sample, this clonotype turned up a few times. The chain recombines TRBV25-1 with TRBJ1-1; TRBD1 aligns across 10 bases. The germline V gene encodes CDR1 MGHDK and CDR2 SYGVNS. The length of the CDR3 is 15 residues. V lost 3 bases and J lost 8; bases outside the gene matches: 9. Written as DNA, the CDR3 is TGTGCCAGCAGTGATGGAGGACAGGGGGGGCCGGAAGCTTTCTTT. Its protein product is CASSDGGQGGPEAFF. Looking up the rest from reference TRBV25-1 and TRBJ1-1 gives the full variable domain: EADIYQTPRYLVIGTGKKITLECSQTMGHDKMYWYQQDPGMELHLIHYSYGVNSTEKGDLSSESTVSRIRTEHFPLTLESARPSHTSQYLCASSDGGQGGPEAFFGQGTRLTVV.

At least ten counts were recorded for this clonotype. The rearrangement uses TRBV20-1 and TRBJ2-4; D unresolved. Trimming took off 3 bases at V and 3 bases at J, with 12 bases between the two ends. In germline, CDR1 is DFQATT, CDR2 SNEGSKA (reference sequence). This CDR3 is built from 14 residues. The CDR3 DNA reads as TGCAGTGCTAGGACATCCGTGATCAAAAACATTCAGTACTTC. Translated: CSARTSVIKNIQYF.

This clonotype was detected ten times or more. In nucleotides, the CDR3 is TGTGCCAGCAGTTCCGGGCTGACAGGGATTTTTGGAAAACTGTTTTTT. It yields the protein CASSSGLTGIFGKLFF. The V gene is TRBV12-3 or TRBV12-4, the J gene TRBJ1-4, with 7 nucleotides matching TRBD1. Unmatched junction bases numbered 15, after V lost 4 bases and J lost 10 bases. This CDR3 spans 16 amino acids.

This clonotype appeared a few times. The J gene is TRBJ2-5, the V gene TRBV4-3; 10 bases fit TRBD2. With 0 bases clipped from V and 6 bases from J, the junction kept 13 bases outside the gene matches. This CDR3 is 18 amino acids long. Germline lookup yields CDR1 LGHNA and CDR2 YSLEER. The CDR3 sequence is CASSQDPVAGGTLKTQYF. Written as DNA, the CDR3 is TGCGCCAGCAGCCAAGATCCGGTAGCGGGAGGAACCTTAAAGACCCAGTACTTC.

The chain joins TRBV10-2 to TRBJ2-2, with a weak D call TRBD1 (6 bases). Germline V gene data show CDR1 as WSHSY and CDR2 as SAAADI. Trimming shortened V by 5 bases and J by 4 bases, and 17 bases separated the two germline ends. This CDR3 region has 16 residues. CDR3 sequence reads: CASSTLQGSVTGELFF. The CDR3 region has the DNA TGCGCCAGCAGTACGCTACAGGGATCGGTCACCGGGGAGCTGTTTTTT.

This clonotype has only a few counts. The J gene is TRBJ2-7, the V gene TRBV28, with 7 bases identical to TRBD2. V lost 6 bases, J lost 2 bases, and 10 bases stayed unmatched. The CDR3 is 15 residues long. Germline V gene data show CDR1 as MDHEN and CDR2 as SYDVKM. CDR3 sequence: CASRRYSGGTYEQYF. The DNA for the CDR3 is TGTGCCAGCAGGAGGTATTCGGGGGGAACCTACGAGCAGTACTTC.

The V call is TRBV28, the J call TRBJ2-7; D remains ambiguous. Trimming shortened V by 3 bases and J by 4 bases, and 13 bases separated the two germline ends. CDR1 and CDR2 from the germline V gene are MDHEN and SYDVKM. The CDR3 has 14 amino acids. The CDR3 is CASSFVLGQYEQYF. CDR3 bases: TGTGCCAGCAGTTTCGTCTTGGGCCAATACGAGCAGTACTTC.

In its sample, this clonotype was seen a few times. The chain joins TRBV25-1 to TRBJ2-2; TRBD1 matches at 9 bases. CDR1 and CDR2 (germline): MGHDK, SYGVNS. V was clipped by 1 base and J by 6 bases; unmatched bases: 6. CDR3 length: 16 amino acids. The CDR3, as DNA: TGTGCCAGCAGTGAATTCCCGACAGGGGGTTCCGGGGAGCTGTTTTTT. Its protein product is CASSEFPTGGSGELFF.

This clonotype showed up just a few times. The V call is TRBV12-3 or TRBV12-4, the J call TRBJ2-3; D possibly corresponds to TRBD1 (6 bases). The V end was cut by 7 bases, the J end by 0 bases, with 11 bases between. CDR3 length equals 14 residues. DNA for the CDR3: TGTGCCAGCATCAAAGGGGGTAGCACAGATACGCAGTATTTT. This gives the protein CASIKGGSTDTQYF.

This clonotype was counted between two and nine times. This chain connects TRBV20-1 to TRBJ1-5; 9 bases match TRBD1. The CDR3 extends over 14 amino acids. Trimming at V came to 1 base and at J to 4 bases, leaving 2 bases not matched to a gene. Per germline, CDR1 DFQATT and CDR2 SNEGSKA (reference sequence). The CDR3 DNA follows: TGCAGTGCTAGAGGGGACAGGGCAAATCAGCCCCAGCATTTT. Translating gives CSARGDRANQPQHF.

The J gene is TRBJ2-7, the V gene TRBV30; TRBD1 aligns across 7 bases. V lost 3 bases, J lost 3 bases, and 2 bases stayed unmatched. Germline V CDR1 and CDR2: GTSNPN, SVGIG (reference sequence). CDR3 length: 12 residues. Here the CDR3 DNA reads TGTGCCTGGAGACAGGGGAACTACGAGCAGTACTTC. Residues: CAWRQGNYEQYF.

This clonotype was seen only a few times. CDR3 nucleotide sequence: TGTGCCATGCGGGACGGGATGAACACTGAAGCTTTCTTT. Its protein product is CAMRDGMNTEAFF. The chain is built from TRBV10-3 and TRBJ1-1; possibly TRBD1 for D (5 bases). The CDR3 runs to 13 residues. V was clipped by 9 bases and J by 0 bases, with 11 bases between them. Germline V gene sequence: CDR1 ENHRY, CDR2 SYGVKD.

The chain has TRBV4-3 and TRBJ2-3, with 16 nucleotides matching TRBD2. Germline CDR1 reads LGHNA; CDR2 reads YSLEER. This CDR3 spans 20 amino acids. The trim removed 4 bases at V and 1 base at J, leaving 11 bases unmatched. CDR3 loop: CASSPGTSGRALGGTDTQYF. CDR3 in DNA: TGCGCCAGCAGCCCGGGGACTAGCGGGAGGGCCCTTGGTGGCACAGATACGCAGTATTTT.

The gene calls are TRBV6-1 and TRBJ2-4, with 7 positions matching TRBD2. With 9 bases clipped from V and 3 bases from J, the junction kept 20 bases outside the gene matches. CDR3 length equals 18 residues. Germline values: CDR1 MNHNS, CDR2 SASEGT. CDR3 amino acids: CASRPERGLPLDKNIQYF. The CDR3 nucleotides read TGTGCCAGTAGACCTGAGCGGGGACTCCCTTTAGACAAAAACATTCAGTACTTC.

This clonotype was recorded a few times. The chain joins TRBV4-3 to TRBJ2-1; perhaps TRBD2 as D (6 bases). The V end lost 0 bases, the J end lost 0 bases, and 12 bases lay between the germline ends. The CDR3 is 17 amino acids. CDR1 is LGHNA and CDR2 is YSLEER in the germline V gene. CDR3 sequence: CASSQEWVAVSYNEQFF. As DNA, the CDR3 is TGCGCCAGCAGCCAAGAATGGGTAGCGGTCTCCTACAATGAGCAGTTCTTC.